These T cell receptor beta chains were read from a single sample in a study of response to subunit inactivated influenza vaccine. TCRdb re-called the RT-PCR reads with MiXCR, one entry per CDR3 protein. The sample lists over 800,000 distinct CDR3 sequences; approximately 22% were seen once. This specimen consisted of PBMCs from blood, obtained roughly 5 days after vaccination. The source is a man aged 50 or older who received an inactivated influenza vaccine. Each CDR3 is given with its conserved first and last residue. Each record gives: clone size, J gene, D gene, V gene, CDR3 DNA, CDR3 protein. D genes are given only for firm matches. Part of the rows lack a size; the others show once, few, many or a class for expanded clones.

>few|TRBJ2-1|-|TRBV6-2/TRBV6-3
TGTGCCAGCAGGTCTAGCGCCCACAATGAGCAGTTCTTC
CASRSSAHNEQFF
>-|TRBJ2-3|-|TRBV6-2/TRBV6-3
TGTGCCAGCAGGGGTATTACGCAGTATTTT
CASRGITQYF
>many|TRBJ2-1|-|TRBV20-1
TGCAGTGCTAGGCCCCTTAGAGGGAGTTACAACAATGAGCAGTTCTTC
CSARPLRGSYNNEQFF
>-|TRBJ1-3|TRBD1|TRBV12-3/TRBV12-4
TGTGCCAGCAGGCCCGGACAGGGTAGGCCTGGAAACACCATATATTTT
CASRPGQGRPGNTIYF
>-|TRBJ1-5|-|TRBV28
TGTGCCAGCAGTGGGACGCGACAGCCCCAGCATTTT
CASSGTRQPQHF
>-|TRBJ2-5|-|TRBV20-1
TGCAGTGCCCAGAGGACACCAAAAGAGACCCAGTACTTC
CSAQRTPKETQYF
>few|TRBJ2-1|TRBD2|TRBV7-2
TGTGCCAGCAGCGTGTCTAGCGGGATCCACAATGAGCAGTTCTTC
CASSVSSGIHNEQFF
>-|TRBJ1-6|-|TRBV4-3
TGCGCCAGCAGCCAAGAAACGGACCCTAATTCACCCCTCCACTTT
CASSQETDPNSPLHF
>-|TRBJ2-7|-|TRBV28
TGTGCCAGCAGTTCGACAGGGAGGGCCTACGAGCAGTACTTC
CASSSTGRAYEQYF
>many|TRBJ2-1|-|TRBV5-1
TGCGCCAGCAGCCTCCCGGACAATGAGCAGTTCTTC
CASSLPDNEQFF
>many|TRBJ1-4|-|TRBV12-3/TRBV12-4
TGTGCCAGCAGTTTTCGGCAGGGGCGTGAAAAACTGTTTTTT
CASSFRQGREKLFF
>-|TRBJ2-7|-|TRBV27
TGTGCCAGCAGTCAAAACGGAGGCTACGAGCAGTACTTC
CASSQNGGYEQYF
>few|TRBJ1-1|-|TRBV24-1
TGTGCCACCAGTGACGGTCCCGGGACGGTTACGGGAGCTTTCTTT
CATSDGPGTVTGAFF
>-|TRBJ2-7|TRBD2|TRBV14
TGTGCCAGCAGCAAAGGACTAGCGGGAGCGGAAGAGCAGTACTTC
CASSKGLAGAEEQYF
>few|TRBJ1-2|-|TRBV5-1
TGCGCCAGCAGTTTGAGCAGGGAAGGCGGCTACACCTTC
CASSLSREGGYTF
>few|TRBJ2-3|TRBD2|TRBV20-1
TGCAGTGCTAGAGACCCGACGGGAGGGCCTAGTACGCAGTATTTT
CSARDPTGGPSTQYF
>few|TRBJ2-3|-|TRBV7-9
TGTGCCAGCAGCCCGGGCTACCCCCGCACAGATACGCAGTATTTT
CASSPGYPRTDTQYF
>few|TRBJ2-7|TRBD2|TRBV20-1
TGCAGTGCTAGAGTCGGGACTAGCGGGGGGGCTCACGAGCAGTACTTC
CSARVGTSGGAHEQYF
>-|TRBJ2-7|TRBD2|TRBV6-2/TRBV6-3
TGTGCCAGCCGGGAGGTTCCTCCTTACGAGCAGTACTTC
CASREVPPYEQYF
>-|TRBJ2-1|-|TRBV6-2/TRBV6-3
TGTGCCAGCAGTTCATATATGTGGGGGCAGTTCTTC
CASSSYMWGQFF
>-|TRBJ2-3|TRBD2|TRBV28
TGTGCCAGCAGGCCGAATCCTGGGGCTAGCGGAGATACGCAGTATTTT
CASRPNPGASGDTQYF
>-|TRBJ2-3|-|TRBV6-5
TGTGCCAGCAGTTACTTTCCGTCGGGCACAGATACGCAGTATTTT
CASSYFPSGTDTQYF
>once|TRBJ2-7|TRBD1|TRBV2
TGTGCCAGCCTGGACAGGGGAGTACCCTACGAGCAGTACTTC
CASLDRGVPYEQYF
>-|TRBJ2-7|-|TRBV14
TGTGCCAGCAGCCCCGGGACTTCAGTCGGGGAGCAGTACTTC
CASSPGTSVGEQYF
>many|TRBJ2-7|TRBD1|TRBV12-3/TRBV12-4
TGTGCCAGCAGGGGGACAGGGGCTTCCTACGAGCAGTACTTC
CASRGTGASYEQYF
>few|TRBJ2-5|-|TRBV10-3
TGTGCCATCGGGCCAGGGAAGGGAGAGACCCAGTACTTC
CAIGPGKGETQYF
>few|TRBJ2-3|-|TRBV7-9
TGTGCCAGCAGCTTAGATTTTGGTGTTGGGGAGTATTTT
CASSLDFGVGEYF
>few|TRBJ1-6|-|TRBV7-8
TGTGCCAGCAGTCCTAACAGGAATATTAATTCACCCCTCCACTTT
CASSPNRNINSPLHF
>many|TRBJ2-5|TRBD1|TRBV20-1
TGCAGTGCCCCAACCTGGGGACAGATGCAAGAGACCCAGTACTTC
CSAPTWGQMQETQYF
>-|TRBJ2-1|-|TRBV11-2
TGTGCCAGCAGCTCACACAGGGCAACGAGCTCCTACAATGAGCAGTTCTTC
CASSSHRATSSYNEQFF